The 22 T cell receptor beta chains presented below share a single source sample, sequenced in a study of OX40 agonist ivuxolimab in advanced cancers. TCRdb's copy holds only in-frame clones and misses some; the assay was immunoSEQ multiplex PCR. In the table there are about 39,000 clones, 92% of which are singletons. The sample consisted of CD4+ or CD8+ T cells sorted from blood, taken in a trial of the OX40 agonist ivuxolimab. The receptors stem from an adult with an advanced solid tumor such as melanoma, head and neck, liver or kidney cancer.

CDR3 sequence: CASGLVGDTIYF. The CDR3 DNA reads as TGTGCTAGTGGTTTGGTTGGGGACACCATATATTTT. The chain couples TRBV12-5 to TRBJ1-3; D gene uncertain. Trimming shortened V by 0 bases and J by 8 bases, and 5 bases separated the two germline ends. This CDR3 is 12 amino acids long. CDR1 is LGHNT and CDR2 is FRNRAP in the germline V gene.

This chain joins TRBV5-1 and TRBJ2-7; 14 nucleotides line up with TRBD2. Germline V lookup: CDR1 SGHRS, CDR2 YFSETQ. The CDR3 totals 17 residues. The ends lost 4 bases at V and 7 bases at J; junction bases unmatched: 13. This CDR3 is CASSPGLAGEITGEQYF. The CDR3 DNA follows: TGCGCCAGCAGCCCGGGACTAGCGGGAGAGATTACCGGGGAGCAGTACTTC.

The chain uses TRBV20-1 and TRBJ2-7; no firm D call. The CDR3 runs to 11 residues. Germline V lookup: CDR1 DFQATT, CDR2 SNEGSKA (reference sequence). V lost 6 bases and J lost 7, with 13 bases in between. The CDR3 loop is CSAPLVREQYF. The CDR3, as DNA: TGCAGTGCACCACTCGTTCGAGAGCAGTACTTC.

The V and J genes are TRBV29-1 and TRBJ2-4; D not certain. Germline values: CDR1 SQVTM, CDR2 ANQGSEA. There are 15 residues in the CDR3. The V end lost 3 bases, the J end lost 0 bases, and 12 bases lay between the germline ends. Here the CDR3 reads CSVETWVLAKNIQYF. CDR3 bases: TGCAGCGTTGAGACGTGGGTTTTAGCCAAAAACATTCAGTACTTC. Supplemented by reference TRBV29-1 and TRBJ2-4, the full variable domain reads SAVISQKPSRDICQRGTSLTIQCQVDSQVTMMFWYRQQPGQSLTLIATANQGSEATYESGFVIDKFPISRPNLTFSTLTVSNMSPEDSSIYLCSVETWVLAKNIQYFGAGTRLSVL.

The CDR3 region is CASSVEGAGGNTIYF. CDR3 nucleotide sequence: TGTGCCAGCAGCGTAGAAGGGGCGGGTGGAAACACCATATATTTT. The rearrangement joins TRBV9 to TRBJ1-3, with a tentative D call TRBD1 (5 bases). The length of the CDR3 is 15 residues. Trimming took off 0 bases at V and 3 bases at J, with 10 bases between the two ends. Germline V gives CDR1 SGDLS, CDR2 YYNGEE.

This chain links TRBV7-2 with TRBJ2-5; TRBD1 matches 10 bases. The CDR3 sequence is 14 residues long. The germline V gene encodes CDR1 SGHTA and CDR2 FQGNSA. Trimming at V came to 1 base and at J to 7 bases, leaving 3 bases not matched to a gene. The CDR3 coding sequence is TGTGCCAGCAGCTTAGGACAGGGGGCTTGGACCCAGTACTTC. Protein: CASSLGQGAWTQYF.

The chain carries TRBV19 and TRBJ2-1; D might be TRBD2 (6 bases). The germline V gene encodes CDR1 LNHDA and CDR2 SQIVND (reference sequence). Between the trimmed V and J ends, which lost 3 bases and 3 bases, there was a span of 9 bases. The CDR3 runs to 14 residues. This CDR3 is CASSMSSGYNEQFF. The CDR3 DNA follows: TGTGCCAGTAGTATGAGTAGCGGCTACAATGAGCAGTTCTTC.

This chain connects TRBV6-5 to TRBJ1-5, with 10 bases that match TRBD1. The CDR3 is 15 amino acids. V shed 5 bases, J shed 0 bases, and the junction held 1 base outside the gene matches. The germline V gene has CDR1 MNHEY and CDR2 SVGAGI. This chain's CDR3 is CASSRTGGSNQPQHF. In DNA form, the CDR3 reads TGTGCCAGCAGTCGGACAGGGGGTAGCAATCAGCCCCAGCATTTT.

This clone was found once. The V gene is TRBV19, the J gene TRBJ1-1, with TRBD1 matching over 7 bases. There are 14 residues in the CDR3. The trim removed 8 bases at V and 0 bases at J, leaving 6 bases unmatched. Germline V gene lookup returns CDR1 LNHDA and CDR2 SQIVND (reference sequence). The CDR3 protein is CASFAGGMNTEAFF. The CDR3 DNA reads as TGTGCCAGTTTCGCAGGGGGTATGAACACTGAAGCTTTCTTT.

The rearrangement uses TRBV13 and TRBJ1-4, with D uncertain. This CDR3 is 15 amino acids long. Between the trimmed V and J ends, which lost 2 bases and 7 bases, there was a span of 14 bases. Germline CDR1 and CDR2: PRHDT and FYEKMQ (reference sequence). CDR3 DNA: TGTGCCAGCAGCTTATGGTCCGGTACTTTTGAAAAACTGTTTTTT. This translates into CASSLWSGTFEKLFF.

This rearrangement joins TRBV11-2 to TRBJ2-3; 12 bases map to TRBD2. Germline assignment: CDR1 SGHAT and CDR2 FQNNGV. The CDR3 is 16 residues long. V shed 1 base and J 5 bases; nucleotides not matched to a gene: 4. For the CDR3, the DNA is TGTGCCAGCAGCTTAGTTCTAGCGGGAGGGGTAGATACGCAGTATTTT. It is translated as CASSLVLAGGVDTQYF. The full variable domain, completed using reference TRBV11-2 and TRBJ2-3, is EAGVAQSPRYKIIEKRQSVAFWCNPISGHATLYWYQQILGQGPKLLIQFQNNGVVDDSQLPKDRFSAERLKGVDSTLKIQPAKLEDSAVYLCASSLVLAGGVDTQYFGPGTRLTVL.

The rearrangement joins TRBV5-5 to TRBJ1-1; D is perhaps TRBD1 (5 bases). The V end was cut by 4 bases, the J end by 0 bases, with 13 bases between. This CDR3 has 15 residues. Looked up from germline, CDR1 is SGHKS and CDR2 is YYEKEE (reference sequence). CDR3 DNA: TGTGCCAGCAGCCTCCCGGGACGTATGAACACTGAAGCTTTCTTT. Protein product: CASSLPGRMNTEAFF.

The chain uses TRBV9 and TRBJ2-1; D tentatively reads TRBD1 or TRBD2 (5 bases each). Trimming pared 0 bases from V and 8 bases from J, leaving 12 bases between. Per the germline V gene, CDR1 is SGDLS and CDR2 is YYNGEE. CDR3 size: 14 residues. The CDR3 DNA follows: TGTGCCAGCAGCGTAGGAGGGGCCCAGGATGAGCAGTTCTTC. Translating gives CASSVGGAQDEQFF.

The rearrangement joins TRBV13 to TRBJ2-2, with 10 bases aligning to TRBD1. Germline V gene data show CDR1 as PRHDT and CDR2 as FYEKMQ (reference sequence). This CDR3 contains 18 residues. J gave up 3 bases and V 7 bases, and 14 bases lay outside the gene matches. The DNA for the CDR3 is TGTGCCAGCAAAGGACAGGGGGTCAGGGTAACGGACACCGGGGAGCTGTTTTTT. It is translated as CASKGQGVRVTDTGELFF. Combining the CDR3 with reference TRBV13 and TRBJ2-2 gives the whole variable domain AAGVIQSPRHLIKEKRETATLKCYPIPRHDTVYWYQQGPGQDPQFLISFYEKMQSDKGSIPDRFSAQQFSDYHSELNMSSLELGDSALYFCASKGQGVRVTDTGELFFGEGSRLTVL.

This sequence joins TRBV30 and TRBJ2-2; no firm D call. Deletions cut 7 bases from V and 0 bases from J, with 18 bases between. This CDR3 comprises 16 residues. Germline CDR1 is GTSNPN and CDR2 is SVGIG (reference sequence). In DNA, the CDR3 is TGTGCCTCGTCCGGTCCGGGTGGCACGAACACCGGGGAGCTGTTTTTT. It yields the protein CASSGPGGTNTGELFF.

The count of this clone is one. The CDR3 DNA reads as TGCGCCAGCCGATCAGGGGCCAACGTCCTGACTTTC. It codes for CASRSGANVLTF. The chain links TRBV5-1 to TRBJ2-6; D is ambiguous. The CDR3 has 12 residues. Germline V gene sequence: CDR1 SGHRS, CDR2 YFSETQ. The V end was cut by 7 bases, the J end by 4 bases, with 6 bases between.

The rearrangement links TRBV18 to TRBJ1-1, with D perhaps TRBD1 (5 bases). Trimming took 0 bases from V and 3 from J, leaving 11 bases between them. The CDR3 contains 15 residues. Germline lookup yields CDR1 KGHSH and CDR2 LQKENI. The CDR3 reads CASSPPGTWDTEAFF. The CDR3 DNA is TGTGCCAGCTCACCACCCGGGACCTGGGACACTGAAGCTTTCTTT.

This rearrangement joins TRBV9 to TRBJ2-1, with 10 bases lining up with TRBD2. V lost 3 bases and J lost 10; bases outside the gene matches: 7. This CDR3 comprises 14 residues. The V gene's germline CDR1 is SGDLS and CDR2 YYNGEE. CDR3 DNA sequence: TGTGCCAGCAGCGACAGCGGGAGGGCGTTAGAGCAGTTCTTC. Protein product: CASSDSGRALEQFF. Full variable domain (remainder filled in from reference TRBV9 and TRBJ2-1): DSGVTQTPKHLITATGQRVTLRCSPRSGDLSVYWYQQSLDQGLQFLIQYYNGEERAKGNILERFSAQQFPDLHSELNLSSLELGDSALYFCASSDSGRALEQFFGPGTRLTVL.

The chain recombines TRBV27 with TRBJ1-5; D is uncertain. V was pared by 0 bases and J by 0 bases, with 12 bases between. The CDR3 sequence is 17 residues long. Per the germline V gene, CDR1 is MNHEY and CDR2 is SMNVEV (reference sequence). The CDR3 here is CASSLSFPRNSNQPQHF. The CDR3 nucleotides are TGTGCCAGCAGTTTATCGTTTCCCCGCAATAGCAATCAGCCCCAGCATTTT.

The sample holds one count of this clone. This sequence joins TRBV9 and TRBJ2-5, with TRBD2 matching over 12 bases. After removal of 4 bases from V and 4 bases from J, the junction contained 8 bases not matched to a gene. The length of the CDR3 is 16 residues. CDR1 SGDLS and CDR2 YYNGEE come from the germline V gene. CDR3 sequence: CASSTYSGLAGETQYF. In nucleotides, the CDR3 is TGTGCCAGCAGCACCTACTCGGGACTAGCGGGAGAGACCCAGTACTTC.

The V gene is TRBV30, the J gene TRBJ2-7; 10 bases line up with TRBD2. From germline, CDR1 is GTSNPN and CDR2 SVGIG (reference sequence). V lost 1 base, J lost 2 bases, and 11 bases stayed unmatched. The CDR3 runs 17 residues. CDR3 in amino acids: CAWSGLAGETRPYEQYF. CDR3 bases: TGTGCCTGGAGTGGACTAGCGGGCGAAACCCGACCCTACGAGCAGTACTTC. The full variable domain, with the rest looked up from reference TRBV30 and TRBJ2-7, is SQTIHQWPATLVQPVGSPLSLECTVEGTSNPNLYWYRQAAGRGLQLLFYSVGIGQISSEVPQNLSASRPQDRQFILSSKKLLLSDSGFYLCAWSGLAGETRPYEQYFGPGTRLTVT.

V is TRBV7-8 and J is TRBJ2-1; TRBD2 matches at 8 bases. This CDR3 spans 16 amino acids. Germline V gene data show CDR1 as SGHVS and CDR2 as FQNEAQ. V lost 2 bases and J lost 8; bases outside the gene matches: 11. CDR3 DNA: TGTGCCAGCAGCTTATGGGGCGGGGGGACCAAATATGAGCAGTTCTTC. Amino acids: CASSLWGGGTKYEQFF.